The 20 T cell receptor beta chains below were found in one sample sequenced in a study of read filtering for tumor transcriptome and immune sequencing. The library was built from about 400 ng RNA with molecular barcoded adaptors for alpha/delta and beta/gamma chains. TCRdb recomputed calls from the reads with MiXCR, one row per CDR3 protein. The sample yields fewer than 90,000 distinct CDR3 sequences, 12% seen once. The sequenced material came from a population of CD138-negative cells sorted from bone marrow. All receptors derive from a donor over 35 with multiple myeloma.

V and J are TRBV20-1 and TRBJ2-5; 14 positions agree with TRBD2. The CDR3 is 14 amino acids. CDR1 and CDR2 (germline): DFQATT, SNEGSKA (reference sequence). CDR3 region: CIPGTSGGGQTQYF. As DNA, the CDR3 is TGCATCCCCGGGACTAGCGGGGGAGGACAGACCCAGTACTTC.

This clonotype has at least ten counts. The CDR3 region has the DNA TGCAGTGCTAGGGACAGGGTTCAAGCGTCAAAACTGTTTTTT. Protein sequence: CSARDRVQASKLFF. The V call is TRBV20-1, the J call TRBJ1-4, with 8 bases fitting TRBD1. The V segment lost 3 bases and the J segment 10 bases; nucleotides outside the gene matches: 10. Germline CDR1 DFQATT, CDR2 SNEGSKA (reference sequence). This CDR3 region has 14 residues.

This clonotype was seen ten or more times. V is TRBV4-1 and J is TRBJ2-7; TRBD2 matches 8 bases. Per germline, CDR1 MGHRA and CDR2 YSYEKL. CDR3 length: 14 residues. With V trimmed by 0 bases and J by 11 bases, 9 bases remained unmatched. Here the CDR3 reads CASSQELTGTREYF. CDR3 nucleotide sequence: TGCGCCAGCAGCCAAGAGCTTACCGGGACTAGGGAGTACTTC.

This clonotype was observed a handful of times. V usage is TRBV12-3 or TRBV12-4 and J usage is TRBJ1-2; D is perhaps TRBD1 (5 bases). The CDR3 length is 17 residues. V was shortened by 3 bases and J by 8 bases, with 25 bases between the two germline ends. CDR3 sequence reads: CASSFRGLGIKGDGYTF. The DNA of the CDR3 is TGTGCCAGCAGTTTTAGGGGACTTGGCATAAAGGGCGACGGCTACACCTTC.

To note about this clonotype: A much bigger clone sits one base away, suggesting this may be a read error. The DNA is left out, because the CDR3 cannot be placed on it with certainty; the CDR3 is given as TCRdb lists it. The chain employs TRBV5-1 and TRBJ2-3; the tabulated D call, TRBD1, remains unverified against the DNA. Germline-derived CDR1 and CDR2 are SGHRS and YFSETQ. The CDR3 is 15 residues long, ends included. The CDR3 spells CASSLVGIGADTPYF.

Of note for this clonotype: A much larger clone sits a single nucleotide away, making a read error possible. V is TRBV20-1 and J is TRBJ2-5, with D maybe TRBD1 (7 bases). The CDR3 extends over 16 amino acids. Trimming pared 3 bases from V and 4 bases from J, leaving 21 bases between. Germline-derived CDR1 and CDR2 are DFQATT and SNEGSKA (reference sequence). The CDR3 bases are TGCAGTGCTAGGGGGGGTAGGCATCGGACAGGAGAGACCCAGTACTTC. It codes for CSARGGRHRTGETQYF.

Comments on this clonotype: This sequence may be a read error, since a much larger clone differs from it by one base. The V call is TRBV29-1, the J call TRBJ2-5; a possible D gene is TRBD2 (7 bases). This CDR3 spans 12 amino acids. In germline, CDR1 is SQVTM, CDR2 ANQGSEA. The CDR3 nucleotides read TGCATCATTAGGGGGGGTGGTGAGACCCAGTACTTC. Protein sequence: CIIRGGGETQYF.

Only a few counts were recorded for this clonotype. A read error may explain this, as a much larger clone is one base away. V is TRBV29-1 and J is TRBJ1-5; D possibly corresponds to TRBD1 (6 bases). Trimming took off 5 bases at V and 3 bases at J, with 11 bases between the two ends. Germline CDR1 is SQVTM and CDR2 is ANQGSEA. The CDR3 sequence is 13 residues long. The CDR3 is CSVSGAFNQPQHF. The DNA for the CDR3 is TGCAGCGTTTCAGGGGCCTTCAATCAGCCCCAGCATTTT. The full variable domain, completed using reference TRBV29-1 and TRBJ1-5, is SAVISQKPSRDICQRGTSLTIQCQVDSQVTMMFWYRQQPGQSLTLIATANQGSEATYESGFVIDKFPISRPNLTFSTLTVSNMSPEDSSIYLCSVSGAFNQPQHFGDGTRLSIL.

This clonotype was seen repeatedly, ten times or more. This sequence joins TRBV9 and TRBJ2-2, with D possibly being TRBD2 (6 bases). V was clipped by 0 bases and J by 0 bases, with 9 bases between them. The CDR3 runs to 16 residues. Germline V gene lookup returns CDR1 SGDLS and CDR2 YYNGEE. The chain's CDR3 is CASSVGGKTNTGELFF. CDR3 DNA: TGTGCCAGCAGCGTAGGCGGGAAGACGAACACCGGGGAGCTGTTTTTT.

This clonotype was counted ten times or more. The chain couples TRBV5-6 to TRBJ1-4; TRBD1 aligns across 9 bases. Germline CDR1 SGHDT, CDR2 YYEEEE. The junction had 6 bases not matched to a gene; V was cut back by 4 bases and J by 8 bases. The CDR3 runs to 14 residues. The CDR3 DNA reads TGTGCCAGCAGCCCGACAGGGGGGAAGGAAAAACTGTTTTTT. It is translated as CASSPTGGKEKLFF.

This clonotype was seen ten or more times. For the CDR3, the DNA is TGCGCCAGCAGCTTGGAACCCGGGACCCACGTCTCCTACGAGCAGTACTTC. Protein sequence: CASSLEPGTHVSYEQYF. V usage is TRBV5-1 and J usage is TRBJ2-7; D possibly uses TRBD1 or TRBD2 (5 bases each). V shed 0 bases and J shed 0 bases, with 16 bases lying between them. Germline V gives CDR1 SGHRS, CDR2 YFSETQ. The CDR3 extends over 17 amino acids.

This clonotype has ten or more counts. This chain links TRBV5-1 with TRBJ2-5, with D perhaps matching TRBD1 (5 bases). Trimming cost V 4 bases and J 3 bases, with 19 bases left between them. The CDR3 is 16 residues long. CDR1 and CDR2 from the germline V gene are SGHRS and YFSETQ. CDR3 protein: CASSTARWQGEETQYF. In nucleotides, the CDR3 is TGCGCCAGCAGCACTGCGAGATGGCAGGGTGAAGAGACCCAGTACTTC.

The gene calls are TRBV2 and TRBJ1-1; D not certain. The germline CDR1 and CDR2 sequences are SNHLY and FYNNEI. The V end lost 6 bases, the J end lost 0 bases, and 8 bases lay between the germline ends. The CDR3 contains 13 residues. The CDR3 coding sequence is TGTGCCAGCAGAGGATACATGAACACTGAAGCTTTCTTT. The encoded protein is CASRGYMNTEAFF.

As concerns this clonotype: A far more abundant clone sits one base away, making this likely a read error. The DNA of the CDR3 is TGTGCCAGCAGCTGGCTGGGGAGCTATCAGCCCCAGCATTTT. Its translation: CASSWLGSYQPQHF. V and J are TRBV7-9 and TRBJ1-5; no clear D gene. CDR3 size: 14 residues. Germline V lookup: CDR1 SEHNR, CDR2 FQNEAQ (reference sequence). V lost 4 bases and J lost 5, with 12 bases in between.

The chain combines TRBV14 with TRBJ2-1; 10 nucleotides agree with TRBD2. After removal of 6 bases from V and 4 bases from J, the junction contained 3 bases not matched to a gene. CDR3 length: 14 residues. Per germline, CDR1 SGHDN and CDR2 FVKESK. This CDR3 reads CASSGTSEYNEQFF. For the CDR3, the DNA is TGTGCCAGCAGTGGGACTAGCGAGTACAATGAGCAGTTCTTC.

The V and J genes are TRBV29-1 and TRBJ2-3; weak D call: TRBD1 (5 bases). With 7 bases removed from V and 3 bases from J, the gap between germline ends came to 14 bases. The CDR3 has 13 amino acids. Germline V gene data show CDR1 as SQVTM and CDR2 as ANQGSEA. This CDR3 is CSGIQAGTDTQYF. DNA of the CDR3: TGCAGCGGCATACAGGCCGGGACAGATACGCAGTATTTT.

The table lists this clonotype with many counts. One end of the junction is discordant with germline, which a read error may explain. The chain links TRBV5-1 to TRBJ1-4, with D hard to call. This CDR3 has 16 amino acids. Germline values: CDR1 SGHRS, CDR2 YFSETQ. The CDR3 region has the DNA TGCGCCAGCAGCTTGGCCGCAGCGGGAAGAGAGGAAAAACGGTTTTTT. Translated: CASSLAAAGREEKRFF.

Many counts were recorded for this clonotype. The genes are TRBV12-3 or TRBV12-4 and TRBJ1-1, with TRBD1 matching 8 bases. The CDR3 runs to 14 residues. Trimming removed 5 bases from V and 5 bases from J; junction bases left unmatched: 7. The CDR3 spells CASSLLTGVTEAFF. CDR3 coding DNA: TGTGCCAGCAGTCTTCTGACAGGGGTTACTGAAGCTTTCTTT.

This clonotype was detected many times. This chain links TRBV7-9 with TRBJ2-3; unclear D gene. The CDR3 has 14 amino acids. Germline V lookup: CDR1 SEHNR, CDR2 FQNEAQ (reference sequence). V dropped 5 bases and J dropped 0 bases, with 9 bases sitting between them. The CDR3 sequence is CASSGHRSTDTQYF. CDR3 bases: TGTGCCAGCAGCGGCCACCGGAGCACAGATACGCAGTATTTT.

This clonotype was seen ten or more times. V gene TRBV19 combines with J gene TRBJ1-5, with 10 bases aligning to TRBD1. Germline V gives CDR1 LNHDA, CDR2 SQIVND (reference sequence). Trimming at V came to 5 bases and at J to 9 bases, leaving 13 bases not matched to a gene. The CDR3 sequence is 16 residues long. The CDR3 sequence: CASSRFGQGDSWPQHF. CDR3 sequence (DNA): TGTGCCAGTAGTCGCTTTGGACAGGGGGACTCATGGCCCCAGCATTTT. Supplemented by reference TRBV19 and TRBJ1-5, the full variable domain reads DGGITQSPKYLFRKEGQNVTLSCEQNLNHDAMYWYRQDPGQGLRLIYYSQIVNDFQKGDIAEGYSVSREKKESFPLTVTSAQKNPTAFYLCASSRFGQGDSWPQHFGDGTRLSIL.